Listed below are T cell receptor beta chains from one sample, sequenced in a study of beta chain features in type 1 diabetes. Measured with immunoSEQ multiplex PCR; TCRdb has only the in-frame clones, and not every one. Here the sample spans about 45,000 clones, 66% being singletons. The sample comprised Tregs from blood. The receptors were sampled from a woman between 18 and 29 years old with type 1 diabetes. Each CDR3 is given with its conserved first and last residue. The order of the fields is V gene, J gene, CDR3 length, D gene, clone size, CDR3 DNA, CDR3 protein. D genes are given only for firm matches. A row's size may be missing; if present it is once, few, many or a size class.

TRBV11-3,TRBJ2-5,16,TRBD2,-,TGTGCCAGCAGCGGGGGACTAGCGGGGCCTCGGGAGACCCAGTACTTC,CASSGGLAGPRETQYF
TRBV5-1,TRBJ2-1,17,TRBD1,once,TGCGCCAGCAGCTTGGTGCTTCCGGGACAGGGATCCGATGAGCAGTTCTTC,CASSLVLPGQGSDEQFF
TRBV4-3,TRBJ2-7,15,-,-,TGCGCCAGCAGCCAAGAAGGTCAGGGAACCTACGAGCAGTACTTC,CASSQEGQGTYEQYF
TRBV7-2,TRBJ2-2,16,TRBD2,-,TGTGCCAGCAGCCCCCGACTAGCGGGGGCTTACGGGGAGCTGTTTTTT,CASSPRLAGAYGELFF
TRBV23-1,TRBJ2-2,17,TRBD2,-,TGCGCCAGCAGCCCAATCACGGGGGGGACGAACACCGGGGAGCTGTTTTTT,CASSPITGGTNTGELFF
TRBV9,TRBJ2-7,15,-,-,TGTGCCAGCAGCGTTAGTGTGGACAGAACCTACGAGCAGTACTTC,CASSVSVDRTYEQYF
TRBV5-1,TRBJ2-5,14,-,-,TGCGCCAGCAGCTTAACTAGCAGCCAAGAGACCCAGTACTTC,CASSLTSSQETQYF
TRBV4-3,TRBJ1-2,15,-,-,TGCGCCAGCAGCCAAGATCGCAGGGCTCGATATGGCTACACCTTC,CASSQDRRARYGYTF
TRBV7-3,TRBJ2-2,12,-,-,TGTGCCAGCAGCTTATGGCCCGGGGAGCTGTTTTTT,CASSLWPGELFF
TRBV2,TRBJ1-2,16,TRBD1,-,TGTGCCAGCAGTGAAGCCGGGACAGGGGGCAACTATGGCTACACCTTC,CASSEAGTGGNYGYTF
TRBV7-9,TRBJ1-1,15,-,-,TGTGCCAGCAACACTGGCGGGTCTATGAACACTGAAGCTTTCTTT,CASNTGGSMNTEAFF
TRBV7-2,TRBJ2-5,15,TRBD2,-,TGTGCCAGCAGCTCCACCGGGACTAGCATGGAGACCCAGTACTTC,CASSSTGTSMETQYF
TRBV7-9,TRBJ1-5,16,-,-,TGTGCCAGCAGCGGATTGGAATGGGCTAGCAATCAGCCCCAGCATTTT,CASSGLEWASNQPQHF
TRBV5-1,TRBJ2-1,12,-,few,TGCGCCAGCAGCTTGGGGAGGAATGAGCAGTTCTTC,CASSLGRNEQFF
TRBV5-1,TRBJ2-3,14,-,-,TGCGCCAGCAGCTCGCCACAGGGTTCAGATACGCAGTATTTT,CASSSPQGSDTQYF
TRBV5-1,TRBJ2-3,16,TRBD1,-,TGCGCCAGCAGCTTGCTGTACAGGGGCTCTACAGATACGCAGTATTTT,CASSLLYRGSTDTQYF
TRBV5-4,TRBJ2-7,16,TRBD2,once,TGTGCCAGCAGCTTGGGGGGCCCGGGGGGAGGCTACGAGCAGTACTTC,CASSLGGPGGGYEQYF
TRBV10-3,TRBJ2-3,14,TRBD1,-,TGTGCCAGGGACACAGGGGGGTGGTGGGATACGCAGTATTTT,CARDTGGWWDTQYF
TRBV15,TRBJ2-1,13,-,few,TGTGCCACCAGCAGATCTGCGGACAATGAGCAGTTCTTC,CATSRSADNEQFF
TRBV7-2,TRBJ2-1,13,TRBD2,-,TGTGCCAGCAATCCCTGGGCGGGAGGAGAGCAGTTCTTC,CASNPWAGGEQFF
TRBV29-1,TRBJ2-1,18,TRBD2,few,TGCAGCGTTGCTGTAGCTAGCGGGGGCTCTAGCTCCTACAATGAGCAGTTCTTC,CSVAVASGGSSSYNEQFF
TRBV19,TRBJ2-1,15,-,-,TGTGCCAGTACTAGCGACGGAGTCTCCTACAATGAGCAGTTCTTC,CASTSDGVSYNEQFF
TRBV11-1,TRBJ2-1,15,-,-,TGTGCCAGCAGCTTAGTACTAAACTCCTACAATGAGCAGTTCTTC,CASSLVLNSYNEQFF
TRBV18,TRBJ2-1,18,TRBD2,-,TGTGCCAGCTCAACCGGACTAGCGGGCGCGACCGCCTACAATGAGCAGTTCTTC,CASSTGLAGATAYNEQFF
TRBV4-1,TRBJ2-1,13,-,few,TGCGCCAGCAGAGGACAGCCTAACAATGAGCAGTTCTTC,CASRGQPNNEQFF
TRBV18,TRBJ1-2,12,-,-,TGTGCCAGCTCACCTCAGGACTATGGCTACACCTTC,CASSPQDYGYTF
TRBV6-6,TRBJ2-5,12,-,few,TGTGCCAGCAGCGCTCCGGTGGAGACCCAGTACTTC,CASSAPVETQYF
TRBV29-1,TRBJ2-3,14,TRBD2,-,TGCAGCGTGACTGCCGGGACTAGGACAGATACGCAGTATTTT,CSVTAGTRTDTQYF
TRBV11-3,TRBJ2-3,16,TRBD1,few,TGTGCCAGCAGCTTAATGGGACAGACGTCCACAGATACGCAGTATTTT,CASSLMGQTSTDTQYF
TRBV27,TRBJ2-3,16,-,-,TGTGCCAGCAGTTTTCCCACACAGGGTGGCGCAGATACGCAGTATTTT,CASSFPTQGGADTQYF
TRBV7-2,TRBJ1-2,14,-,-,TGTGCCAGCAGGGGCAGGGGACTAGAGCGTGGCTACACCTTC,CASRGRGLERGYTF
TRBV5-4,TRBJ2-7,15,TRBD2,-,TGTGCCAGCAGCGTAGGACTAGCGGACTCCTACGAGCAGTACTTC,CASSVGLADSYEQYF
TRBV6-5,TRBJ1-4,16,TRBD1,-,TGTGCCAGCAGTTACCCTTACAGGGGGTCTAATGAAAAACTGTTTTTT,CASSYPYRGSNEKLFF
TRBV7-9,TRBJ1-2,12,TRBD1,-,TGTGCCAGCAGTGACAGGGGAACTGGCTACACCTTC,CASSDRGTGYTF
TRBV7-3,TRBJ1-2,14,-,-,TGTGCCAGCAGTGCCGGGGGGCAGAACTATGGCTACACCTTC,CASSAGGQNYGYTF
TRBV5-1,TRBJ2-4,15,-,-,TGCGCCAGCAGCTCAGGACAGACGGGTGTGAACATTCAGTACTTC,CASSSGQTGVNIQYF
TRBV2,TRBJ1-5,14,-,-,TGTGCCAGCAGCCGACAGGCGGGCAATCAGCCCCAGCATTTT,CASSRQAGNQPQHF
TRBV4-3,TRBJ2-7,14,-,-,TGCGCCAGCAGCCAAGTCCTGGGCCCCTACGAGCAGTACTTC,CASSQVLGPYEQYF
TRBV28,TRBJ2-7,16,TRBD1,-,TGTGCCAGCAGTCCGAGGACAGGGAAGGCCGGCCACGAGCAGTACTTC,CASSPRTGKAGHEQYF
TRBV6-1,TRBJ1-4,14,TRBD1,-,TGTGCCAGCAGCCCGGGACAGGAAAATGAAAAACTGTTTTTT,CASSPGQENEKLFF
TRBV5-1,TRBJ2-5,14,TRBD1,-,TGCGCCAGCAGCTTGACAGGGGCCGGTGAGACCCAGTACTTC,CASSLTGAGETQYF
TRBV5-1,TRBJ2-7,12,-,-,TGCGCCAGCAGGAAAGGGGAATACGAGCAGTACTTC,CASRKGEYEQYF
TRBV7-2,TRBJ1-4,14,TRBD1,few,TGTGCCAGCAGCTTATACCAGGGGGGTGAAAAACTGTTTTTT,CASSLYQGGEKLFF
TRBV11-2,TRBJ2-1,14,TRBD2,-,TGTGCCAGCAGCCAGGGACTAGCGGACAATGAGCAGTTCTTC,CASSQGLADNEQFF
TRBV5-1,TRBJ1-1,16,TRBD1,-,TGCGCCAGCAGCCCACGGACAGGGGAGGCGAACACTGAAGCTTTCTTT,CASSPRTGEANTEAFF
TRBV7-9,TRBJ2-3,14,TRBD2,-,TGTGCCAGCCGCCGGGTGGGGGGGACAGATACGCAGTATTTT,CASRRVGGTDTQYF
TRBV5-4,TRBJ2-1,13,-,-,TGTGCCAGCAGCTTGGGAGGGAGCAATGAGCAGTTCTTC,CASSLGGSNEQFF
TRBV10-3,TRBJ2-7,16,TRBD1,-,TGTGCCATCAGTGATCAGTCTGTGACAGGGGCCTACGAGCAGTACTTC,CAISDQSVTGAYEQYF
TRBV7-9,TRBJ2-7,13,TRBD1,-,TGTGCCAGCAGACTGACAGGGACCTACGAGCAGTACTTC,CASRLTGTYEQYF
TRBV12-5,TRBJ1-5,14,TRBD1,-,TGTGCTAGTGGTTGGACAGGGGGCAATCAGCCCCAGCATTTT,CASGWTGGNQPQHF
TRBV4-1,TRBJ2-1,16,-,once,TGCGCCAGCAGCCAAGATTCGAGCGGGCTGCTGGGATTCCAGTTCTTC,CASSQDSSGLLGFQFF
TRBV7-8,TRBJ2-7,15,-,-,TGTGCCAGCAGCTTGCGCTCGGGGTTGCATGACGAGCAGTACTTC,CASSLRSGLHDEQYF
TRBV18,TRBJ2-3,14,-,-,TGTGCCAGCTCACCCCCGTCGGACATCCGGACGCAGTATTTT,CASSPPSDIRTQYF
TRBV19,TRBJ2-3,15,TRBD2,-,TGTGCCAGTAGCCGGACTAGCGGGGGTTACGATACGCAGTATTTT,CASSRTSGGYDTQYF
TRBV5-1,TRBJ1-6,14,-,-,TGCGCCAGCAGCTTGGATGAGGGCTTGTCACCCCTCCACTTT,CASSLDEGLSPLHF